These 10 T cell receptor beta chains came from one sample sequenced in a study of cytomegalovirus exposure and HLA in healthy donors. In the PCR, 60 Vbeta and 13 Jbeta primers were used. Produced via immunoSEQ multiplex PCR; TCRdb's table is partial and in-frame only. Its listing shows roughly 120,000 clones. Specimen: PBMCs. The receptor set was obtained from a man in his forties in good health and CMV-seropositive.

V usage is TRBV28 and J usage is TRBJ2-5, with D possibly matching TRBD2 (6 bases). CDR3 size: 12 residues. The V end lost 8 bases, the J end lost 1 base, and 8 bases lay between the germline ends. Germline lookup yields CDR1 MDHEN and CDR2 SYDVKM. The CDR3 nucleotides are TGTGCCAGCGGGACTGTCCAAGAGACCCAGTACTTC. It yields the protein CASGTVQETQYF. The complete variable domain, with remaining parts taken from reference TRBV28 and TRBJ2-5, reads DVKVTQSSRYLVKRTGEKVFLECVQDMDHENMFWYRQDPGLGLRLIYFSYDVKMKEKGDIPEGYSVSREKKERFSLILESASTNQTSMYLCASGTVQETQYFGPGTRLLVL.

This chain links TRBV5-6 with TRBJ1-2; D remains ambiguous. The V gene lost 2 bases and the J gene lost 8 bases, with 16 bases spanning the gap. The germline CDR1 and CDR2 sequences are SGHDT and YYEEEE. The CDR3 length is 14 residues. CDR3 in amino acids: CASSLGRPQLGYTF. The CDR3 bases are TGTGCCAGCAGCTTAGGGAGGCCGCAATTGGGCTACACCTTC.

This CDR3 reads CASSSGGHTEAFF. DNA for the CDR3: TGTGCCAGCAGTTCCGGGGGGCACACTGAAGCTTTCTTT. The chain has TRBV6-1 and TRBJ1-1; tentatively, D is TRBD1 (6 bases). The CDR3 spans 13 residues. The V gene lost 5 bases and the J gene lost 3 bases, with 10 bases spanning the gap. Germline values: CDR1 MNHNS, CDR2 SASEGT.

CDR3 residues: CASRRVAGAYEQYF. The CDR3 coding sequence is TGTGCCAGCAGAAGGGTAGCGGGTGCCTACGAGCAGTACTTC. The V gene is TRBV6-5, the J gene TRBJ2-7; TRBD2 matches at 7 bases. Trimming at V came to 6 bases and at J to 2 bases, leaving 7 bases not matched to a gene. Germline CDR1 reads MNHEY; CDR2 reads SVGAGI. The CDR3 sequence is 14 residues long.

V and J are TRBV5-1 and TRBJ1-2; 7 bases line up with TRBD1. The germline gives CDR1 SGHRS, CDR2 YFSETQ. V was pared by 2 bases and J by 7 bases, with 5 bases of the junction left unmatched. The CDR3 loop spans 13 amino acids. The CDR3 sequence is CASSLPTGIGYTF. CDR3 coding DNA: TGCGCCAGCAGCTTACCGACAGGGATTGGCTACACCTTC.

CDR3 nucleotides: TGTGCCAGCAGTTACCTCACAGATACGCAGTATTTT. Translated: CASSYLTDTQYF. This chain connects TRBV6-6 to TRBJ2-3; no clear D gene. Germline V gene sequence: CDR1 MNHNY, CDR2 SVGAGI (reference sequence). The CDR3 contains 12 residues. V dropped 2 bases and J dropped 2 bases, with 2 bases sitting between them.

Note on this clone: Additional DNA sequences in this sample encode the identical CDR3. The gene calls are TRBV7-8 and TRBJ2-2, with no clear D. This CDR3 spans 13 amino acids. CDR1 is SGHVS, CDR2 FQNEAQ, per germline. The V end was cut by 1 base, the J end by 6 bases, with 6 bases between. In nucleotides, the CDR3 is TGTGCCAGCAGCTTAGTTCCGGCCGGGGAGCTGTTTTTT. Protein product: CASSLVPAGELFF. Together with reference TRBV7-8 and TRBJ2-2, the CDR3 gives the full variable domain: GAGVSQSPRYKVAKRGQDVALRCDPISGHVSLFWYQQALGQGPEFLTYFQNEAQLDKSGLPSDRFFAERPEGSVSTLKIQRTQQEDSAVYLCASSLVPAGELFFGEGSRLTVL.

The chain combines TRBV4-2 with TRBJ2-5, with 8 positions matching TRBD1. The J call is uncertain, as TRBJ2-7 better fits the DNA end. From germline, CDR1 is LGHNA and CDR2 YNFKEQ. The CDR3 totals 15 residues. Here the CDR3 DNA reads TGTGCCAGCAGCCCCTCCCTACAGGGGGTCCACGAGCAGTACTTC. Encoded protein: CASSPSLQGVHEQYF.

The chain is built from TRBV10-3 and TRBJ1-5; 9 nucleotides line up with TRBD1. Germline-derived CDR1 and CDR2 are ENHRY and SYGVKD. The V and J ends lost 2 bases and 4 bases, in that order; junction bases with no gene match: 0. The CDR3 runs 14 residues. The CDR3 bases are TGTGCCATCAGTGAGGGACAGGGGAATCAGCCCCAGCATTTT. Protein product: CAISEGQGNQPQHF.

The chain recombines TRBV5-1 with TRBJ1-1; D might be TRBD1 (6 bases). Trimming stripped 2 bases from V and 8 bases from J, with 13 bases between. Germline values: CDR1 SGHRS, CDR2 YFSETQ. CDR3 size: 13 residues. CDR3 sequence: CASSLPGQSEAFF. CDR3 nucleotide sequence: TGCGCCAGCAGCTTACCGGGACAATCGGAAGCTTTCTTT.